Reported below is one T cell receptor (beta chain). Its specificity is not known. Germline and junction disagree at one end, which may indicate a read error. This record belongs to a study of tumor and adjacent non-tumor tissue in lung cancer. Study conclusions and caveats: In normal lung, the top 100 clones were significantly more dominant than in tumor. TCR diversity was significantly greater in tumor than normal lung tissue.

Three rounds of nested PCR, following a modified ARM-PCR protocol, produced the TCRbeta library. Using its own MiXCR run on the multiplex PCR reads, TCRdb lists one record per CDR3 protein. The sample carries some 100,000 distinct CDR3 sequences, 62% recorded once. Germline V CDR1 and CDR2: SQVTM, ANQGSEA. There are 13 residues in the CDR3. No cell sorting was done before RNA was extracted from the tissue. More than 3 cm separated this lung sample from the edge of the tumor. The rearrangement joins TRBV29-1 to TRBJ2-7, with 9 bases fitting TRBD1. The sequenced sample consisted of distant non-tumor lung tissue. This TCR was recovered from a man aged 60 to 69 with non-small cell lung cancer. CDR3: CSVDLGQGREHYF. CDR3 bases: TGCAGTGTTGACCTTGGACAGGGGAGAGAGCATTACTTC.